Included here is one T cell receptor (beta chain) sequence, with context. It has no known antigen specificity. No quality values exist for individual bases; no much larger clone is one base distant. This sample was taken from a study of CD8+CD57+ T cells in acquired aplastic anemia (dated by TCRdb to between 2017 and 2018). Describing the broader study: DNA extracted from sorted CD4+ and CD8+ cells had a mean of about 3 ug, with a range of roughly 0.19 to 27.4 ug. CD8+CD57+ expansion was defined as a frequency above the mean frequency observed in healthy subjects. The research as a whole found: Approximately 31 CD8+ CDR3 sequences were found in both patients and controls but appeared to be highly expressed in patients and within the immunodominant clones of the patients. Patients and healthy controls showed no significant difference in CD8+ Simpson's diversity (P=0.060).

Genomic DNA served as template for TCR beta VDJ combination and CDR3 sequence profiling. TCR repertoire sequencing was run on an Illumina HiSeq 2000. Per the original workflow: Repertoires were assessed using TRBV/TRBJ rearrangement plots, CDR3 size and DJ length profiles, and Simpson's diversity index. The most abundant DNA sequence in the deep sequencing data was defined as the immunodominant clone. CDR3 amino acid sequences were checked for sharing between subjects and were compared against published repertoires and the VDJdb database. TCRdb itself trimmed the public reads at Q25 with fastp, ran MiXCR and retained productive beta chains. Identical CDR3 protein sequences are pooled into one entry, listed with their most common genes and DNA. TCRdb, rather than the study authors, made the V and J calls. This sample gives about 160,000 distinct CDR3 sequences in total; 40% to 60% of them show up just once. The top ten constitute 25% to 35% of the sample.

Expansion of CD8+CD57+ cells had been shown by flow cytometry in the patients chosen for sequencing. Every patient had a diagnosis of severe acquired aplastic anemia based on International Study of Aplastic Anemia and Agranulocytosis and Camitta criteria. Patients had received no therapy at the time of blood sampling. TCR repertoires of sorted CD4+ and CD8+ blood T cells from severe aplastic anemia patients and healthy subjects were deep-sequenced in the study. Patients were enrolled under clinicaltrials.gov protocols 00001620, 01623167, 00001397, 00071045, 00081523 and 00961064 in the USA. Ficoll-Paque density gradient centrifugation was used to isolate peripheral blood mononuclear cells. Before DNA extraction, CD4+ and CD8+ T cells were sorted with FACS or magnetic beads. The sequenced sample was sorted CD4+, CD8+, or CD8+CD57+ T cells (not recorded which) from PBMCs. The clonotype originates from a human donor with aplastic anemia.

The DNA is TGTGCTAGTGGTTGGAGGGGGGGGGCGAGATCGAATGAGCAGTTCTTC. This yields the protein CASGWRGGARSNEQFF. The chain was built from TRBV12-5 and TRBJ2-1, with a weak D call of TRBD2 (7 bases match). The V and J ends are trimmed by 4 bases and 7 bases, leaving 20 bases between them. From the cysteine through the phenylalanine, the CDR3 covers 16 amino acids. The kept DNA is CDR3 alone, 48 bases in frame from the first base. The germline V gene sets CDR1 to LGHNT and CDR2 to FRNRAP.